These T cell receptor beta chains were read from a single sample in a study of control samples from healthy donors and cancer patients. Libraries were prepared by immunoSEQ multiplex PCR; TCRdb keeps only in-frame clonotypes and omits some of them. The table has some 130,000 clones, roughly 90% seen once; the top ten hold roughly 8.8%. The sequenced sample was blood. These receptors were taken from a man between 18 and 29 years old in good health. The CDR3 runs from the conserved cysteine through the conserved F or W. D genes are given only for firm matches. Some rows have no size entry. The others give once, few or many, or a class for an expanded clone.

length | J | size | V | D | DNA | CDR3
12 | TRBJ1-6 | - | TRBV19 | - | TGTGCCAGTAGTCTGAGGAAGTCACCCCTCCACTTT | CASSLRKSPLHF
19 | TRBJ1-5 | - | TRBV19 | TRBD1 | TGTGCCAGTAGTATTGCCCCTAGACAGGGCTTTGGTAGCAATCAGCCCCAGCATTTT | CASSIAPRQGFGSNQPQHF
17 | TRBJ1-5 | - | TRBV23-1 | - | TGCGCCAGCACCCTCGAAAAGCCCCAGCCCGTCAATCAGCCCCAGCATTTT | CASTLEKPQPVNQPQHF
14 | TRBJ1-1 | - | TRBV2 | - | TGTGCCAGCAGTGAAGGGCAACTCTTCGCTGAAGCTTTCTTT | CASSEGQLFAEAFF
17 | TRBJ2-7 | - | TRBV10-3 | TRBD2 | TGTGCCATCAGTGAGCCTAGCGGAGGACAATACTCCTACGAGCAGTACTTC | CAISEPSGGQYSYEQYF
14 | TRBJ1-2 | - | TRBV6-4 | TRBD1 | TGTGCCAGCAGGCCGACAGGGACGTTTTATGGCTACACCTTC | CASRPTGTFYGYTF
13 | TRBJ1-4 | - | TRBV6-5 | - | TGTGCCACTTCGCGACTACTTAATGAAAAACTGTTTTTT | CATSRLLNEKLFF
13 | TRBJ2-5 | - | TRBV29-1 | - | TGCAGCGTTTCGGACAGAACTCAAGAGACCCAGTACTTC | CSVSDRTQETQYF
15 | TRBJ2-3 | - | TRBV5-1 | TRBD2 | TGCGCCAGCAGCGGATCTAGCGGGGGGGCCCATACGCAGTATTTT | CASSGSSGGAHTQYF
14 | TRBJ2-4 | - | TRBV19 | - | TGTGCCAGTAGTATATACGCAGCCAAAAACATTCAGTACTTC | CASSIYAAKNIQYF
12 | TRBJ1-3 | - | TRBV7-9 | TRBD1 | TGTGCCAGCAGCTTCGGGACAGGGGAAAGATATTTT | CASSFGTGERYF
14 | TRBJ2-5 | - | TRBV19 | - | TGTGCCAGTAGTATCCCAGGCCCTGCGTCCACCCAGTACTTC | CASSIPGPASTQYF
16 | TRBJ2-3 | once | TRBV27 | - | TGTGCCAGCAGCTGGGGCCCCCAGGGTGGTTCAGATACGCAGTATTTT | CASSWGPQGGSDTQYF
15 | TRBJ1-3 | - | TRBV4-1 | - | TGCGCCAGCAGCCGACCGGGGCCCTCTGGAAACACCATATATTTT | CASSRPGPSGNTIYF
13 | TRBJ2-2 | - | TRBV9 | - | TGTGCCAGCAGCCCCACTCAGACCGGGGAGCTGTTTTTT | CASSPTQTGELFF
14 | TRBJ2-2 | - | TRBV19 | - | TGTGCCAGTAGTCCGGGACAAGACACCGGGGAGCTGTTTTTT | CASSPGQDTGELFF
14 | TRBJ1-2 | - | TRBV27 | TRBD1 | TGTGCCAGCAGTAACGCCGGGACAGGATATGGCTACACCTTC | CASSNAGTGYGYTF
14 | TRBJ1-2 | - | TRBV25-1 | - | TGTGCCAGCAGTGCTCGGGGGGTGAACTATGGCTACACCTTC | CASSARGVNYGYTF
15 | TRBJ2-7 | - | TRBV4-1 | - | TGCGCCAGCAGCCAAGAAGCGCACTTATCCTACGAGCAGTACTTC | CASSQEAHLSYEQYF
16 | TRBJ1-1 | once | TRBV5-1 | TRBD1 | TGCGCCAGCAGCTTGGGGACAGGGGGAACGAACACTGAAGCTTTCTTT | CASSLGTGGTNTEAFF
14 | TRBJ2-5 | - | TRBV7-2 | - | TGTGCCAGCAGCCAGGGCCGGAGTCAAGAGACCCAGTACTTC | CASSQGRSQETQYF
10 | TRBJ2-1 | once | TRBV6-5 | - | TGTGCCAGCCACGGCAATGAGCAGTTCTTC | CASHGNEQFF
11 | TRBJ1-1 | - | TRBV12-5 | TRBD1 | TGTGCTAGTGACAGGGGTTCTGAAGCTTTCTTT | CASDRGSEAFF
14 | TRBJ1-1 | - | TRBV3-1/TRBV3-2 | - | TGTGCCAGCAGCCAATCACACCTCACGGCTGAAGCTTTCTTT | CASSQSHLTAEAFF
11 | TRBJ2-7 | - | TRBV7-9 | - | TGTGCCAGCAGCGAAAATTCCGAGCAGTACTTC | CASSENSEQYF
14 | TRBJ1-3 | - | TRBV9 | - | TGTGCCAGCAGTCAGGGGTTCTCTGGAAACACCATATATTTT | CASSQGFSGNTIYF
15 | TRBJ2-3 | - | TRBV7-9 | - | TGTGCCGGCGCCGATCGGAGGGTTAGCACAGATACGCAGTATTTT | CAGADRRVSTDTQYF
13 | TRBJ1-2 | - | TRBV7-9 | - | TGTGCCAGCAGCTTAGACGGCATCGGTGGCTACACCTTC | CASSLDGIGGYTF
15 | TRBJ2-5 | - | TRBV6-5 | - | TGTGCCAGCAAGCGCCAGGAGGGCTTCCAAGAGACCCAGTACTTC | CASKRQEGFQETQYF
14 | TRBJ2-7 | - | TRBV9 | - | TGTGCCAGCAGCGCGGGACCCAGCTCCTACGAGCAGTACTTC | CASSAGPSSYEQYF
13 | TRBJ2-7 | - | TRBV23-1 | TRBD2 | TGCGCCAGCAGTCATAGCGGGGTGAGGGAGCAGTACTTC | CASSHSGVREQYF
16 | TRBJ1-2 | - | TRBV4-2 | TRBD1 | TGTGCCAGCAGCCAAGCGGGGACAGGGGCCAACTATGGCTACACCTTC | CASSQAGTGANYGYTF
13 | TRBJ1-2 | few | TRBV6-5 | TRBD1 | TGTGCCAGCAGTTACAGGACAGGGACTGGCTACACCTTC | CASSYRTGTGYTF
15 | TRBJ2-7 | - | TRBV2 | - | TGTGCCAGCAGTGAAGGGGGCACAGTCAACTACGAGCAGTACTTC | CASSEGGTVNYEQYF
12 | TRBJ1-2 | - | TRBV29-1 | - | TGCAGCGTTGAGTGGGGGGGCTATGGCTACACCTTC | CSVEWGGYGYTF
14 | TRBJ1-1 | - | TRBV5-1 | - | TGCGCCAGCAGCTCCAAGGACGGGAACACTGAAGCTTTCTTT | CASSSKDGNTEAFF
16 | TRBJ1-4 | - | TRBV2 | TRBD1 | TGTGCCAGCAGTGATCGGACAGGTGGCACTAATGAAAAACTGTTTTTT | CASSDRTGGTNEKLFF
16 | TRBJ1-5 | - | TRBV19 | - | TGTGCCAGTAGTATAGGGGGCGGTTCGAACAATCAGCCCCAGCATTTT | CASSIGGGSNNQPQHF
15 | TRBJ2-3 | - | TRBV6-1 | TRBD2 | TGTGCCAGCAGTGATCTAGCGGGGGCCACAGATACGCAGTATTTT | CASSDLAGATDTQYF
15 | TRBJ1-5 | once | TRBV27 | - | TGTGCCAGCAGTTTAACAGGGAGGGGCAATCAGCCCCAGCATTTT | CASSLTGRGNQPQHF
12 | TRBJ2-1 | - | TRBV12-5 | - | TGTGCTAGTGGTTTGCCCATGACTAGTTGTATCTTC | CASGLPMTSCIF
13 | TRBJ1-1 | - | TRBV6-1 | TRBD1 | TGTGCCAGCAGTGAACTACAGGGGATCGAAGCTTTCTTT | CASSELQGIEAFF
13 | TRBJ1-3 | - | TRBV19 | - | TGTGCCAGCGAGAGGACCTCTGGAAACACCATATATTTT | CASERTSGNTIYF
14 | TRBJ1-2 | - | TRBV9 | TRBD1 | TGTGCCAGCAGCGTAGGACAGGGGGACTATGGCTACACCTTC | CASSVGQGDYGYTF
13 | TRBJ1-5 | - | TRBV30 | - | TGTGCCTGGAGTGGACAGTTCAATCAGCCCCAGCATTTT | CAWSGQFNQPQHF
15 | TRBJ2-1 | - | TRBV6-4 | TRBD1 | TGTGCCAGCAGCGAGTCCGGGACAGGGTATCATGAGCAGTTCTTC | CASSESGTGYHEQFF
15 | TRBJ1-5 | - | TRBV5-6 | - | TGTGCCAGCAGCTTGGCCCTTTCGGGCAATCAGCCCCAGCATTTT | CASSLALSGNQPQHF
18 | TRBJ2-6 | - | TRBV15 | - | TGTGCCACCAGCAGAGATCATGGGGGGCCGGCTGGGGCCAACGTCCTGACTTTC | CATSRDHGGPAGANVLTF
17 | TRBJ2-6 | - | TRBV27 | - | TGTGCCAGCAGTGACGACCGTCCGACTCTTAGGGCCAACGTCCTGACTTTC | CASSDDRPTLRANVLTF
12 | TRBJ2-1 | - | TRBV7-9 | - | TGTGCCAGCAGCTTAGCGCATAATGAGCAGTTCTTC | CASSLAHNEQFF
18 | TRBJ1-1 | - | TRBV10-3 | TRBD1 | TGTGCCATCAGTGAGTCATGGGGGACAGGGGTCTTGGTCACTGAAGCTTTCTTT | CAISESWGTGVLVTEAFF
13 | TRBJ2-7 | - | TRBV18 | - | TGTGCCAGCTCAGTGACGGGGACCTACGAGCAGTACTTC | CASSVTGTYEQYF
12 | TRBJ2-4 | once | TRBV2 | - | TGTGCCGGTAGCTCCCAGGGGCCCATTCAGTACTTC | CAGSSQGPIQYF
13 | TRBJ2-5 | - | TRBV5-4 | - | TGTGCCAGCAGCCCCCCAGGCCGAGAGACCCAGTACTTC | CASSPPGRETQYF
15 | TRBJ1-4 | - | TRBV27 | - | TGTGCCAGCAGTTTGGGGGGGAGAGGAGGTGAAAAACTGTTTTTT | CASSLGGRGGEKLFF
14 | TRBJ1-6 | - | TRBV30 | - | TGTGCCTGGAGTGTATCCAGGAGGGATTCACCCCTCCACTTT | CAWSVSRRDSPLHF
17 | TRBJ2-3 | - | TRBV3-1/TRBV3-2 | TRBD2 | TGTGCCAGCAGCCAAGGGGTCAGCGGGGGGGCCGGAGATACGCAGTATTTT | CASSQGVSGGAGDTQYF
14 | TRBJ1-1 | - | TRBV5-4 | TRBD1 | TGTGCCAGCAGCTCCTTCCTCCGGGACAGGAAAGCTTTCTTT | CASSSFLRDRKAFF